Each of the 3 T cell receptor beta chains below was sequenced from the same sample in a study of T cell responses to AZD1222 COVID-19 vaccine. Sequenced by immunoSEQ multiplex PCR; TCRdb stores in-frame clones only, minus some. The sample has about 140,000 clones; around nine tenths are singletons. The sequencing used peripheral blood, collected on day 0 of AZD1222 vaccination. The receptor set was obtained from an adult in good health.

The table lists this clone with a few counts. This chain connects TRBV30 to TRBJ2-1, with 11 bases identical to TRBD2. V lost 2 bases to trimming and J lost 8 bases; unmatched junction nucleotides: 11. The CDR3 has 16 amino acids. CDR1 and CDR2 from the germline V gene are GTSNPN and SVGIG (reference sequence). The CDR3 region has the DNA TGTGCCTGGAGTACGGGAACTAGCGGGAGAGCGGATGAGCAGTTCTTC. Translation gives CAWSTGTSGRADEQFF.

This chain joins TRBV10-3 and TRBJ2-1, with no clear D. V shed 0 bases and J shed 10 bases, with 10 bases lying between them. Germline V gene data show CDR1 as ENHRY and CDR2 as SYGVKD. The CDR3 sequence is 13 residues long. The CDR3 region has the DNA TGTGCCATCAGTGAGTCTGTGACCCTCGAGCAGTTCTTC. Its translation is CAISESVTLEQFF.

J is TRBJ2-3 and V is TRBV29-1; TRBD2 aligns across 8 bases. Germline V gene sequence: CDR1 SQVTM, CDR2 ANQGSEA. The CDR3 runs 15 residues. The trim removed 2 bases at V and 1 base at J, leaving 5 bases unmatched. The CDR3 here is CSVEWTSRRTDTQYF. The CDR3 nucleotides read TGCAGCGTTGAATGGACTAGCAGACGCACAGATACGCAGTATTTT.